The 9 T cell receptor beta chains given below trace back to one sample, sequenced in a study of cytomegalovirus exposure and HLA in healthy donors. Researchers ran the PCR with 60 Vbeta and 13 Jbeta primers. The method was immunoSEQ multiplex PCR; TCRdb's version includes in-frame clones alone and lacks a portion of them. Here the sample spans 110,000 or so clones, around 77% being singletons. Sequencing input: PBMCs. The receptors derive from a woman aged 25-40 years in good health and CMV-seropositive.

This clone appeared many times. The genes are TRBV2 and TRBJ2-3; 8 bases align to TRBD1. With V trimmed by 10 bases and J by 3 bases, 9 bases remained unmatched. The CDR3 sequence is 14 residues long. Germline V gives CDR1 SNHLY, CDR2 FYNNEI. CDR3 sequence reads: CATSGQGATDTQYF. The CDR3 DNA reads TGTGCCACCAGCGGGCAGGGGGCTACAGATACGCAGTATTTT.

This clone was counted a few times. The rearrangement uses TRBV5-3 and TRBJ1-5; D is unresolved. TRBV5-3 is an ORF, with its function uncertain. Trimming left V 0 bases short and J 1 base short, with 5 bases between. The CDR3 totals 14 residues. The CDR3 is CARSLVGSNQPQHF. CDR3 coding DNA: TGTGCCAGAAGCTTGGTGGGCAGCAATCAGCCCCAGCATTTT.

The V and J genes are TRBV5-1 and TRBJ2-7; TRBD2 might be the D (6 bases). The CDR3 runs to 18 residues. Germline loops: CDR1 SGHRS, CDR2 YFSETQ. Between the trimmed V and J ends, which lost 0 bases and 6 bases, there was a span of 25 bases. In nucleotides, the CDR3 is TGCGCCAGCAGCTTGGGTTTAAATCGGGGACCCAGGGACTCCGAGCAGTACTTC. It codes for CASSLGLNRGPRDSEQYF.

The CDR3 spells CASTPGISGANVLTF. As DNA, the CDR3 is TGTGCCAGCACCCCAGGAATCTCTGGGGCCAACGTCCTGACTTTC. The chain joins TRBV27 to TRBJ2-6; D is unresolved. Trimming shortened V by 7 bases and J by 0 bases, and 10 bases separated the two germline ends. The CDR3 runs to 15 residues. Germline V gene lookup returns CDR1 MNHEY and CDR2 SMNVEV (reference sequence).

This clone was recorded a few times. This sequence joins TRBV5-1 and TRBJ1-4, with 8 nucleotides matching TRBD1. J lost 3 bases, V lost 0 bases, and 7 bases had no gene match. This CDR3 contains 17 residues. Per the germline V gene, CDR1 is SGHRS and CDR2 is YFSETQ. This CDR3 is CASSLVPGGSPNEKLFF. CDR3 DNA sequence: TGCGCCAGCAGCTTGGTTCCAGGGGGCTCGCCTAATGAAAAACTGTTTTTT.

The chain joins TRBV30 to TRBJ2-7; D is unresolved. CDR3 size: 13 residues. Per germline, CDR1 GTSNPN and CDR2 SVGIG (reference sequence). V lost 0 bases, J lost 6 bases, and 12 bases lay in between. The CDR3 spells CAWSVCPSCEQYF. CDR3 sequence (DNA): TGTGCCTGGAGTGTTTGTCCGTCGTGCGAGCAGTACTTC.

This clone was recorded a few times. The CDR3 DNA sequence: TGTGCCGTTGAAACAGGGGGCGGAGATACGCAGTATTTT. Its protein is CAVETGGGDTQYF. The chain carries TRBV10-3 and TRBJ2-3; 9 bases line up with TRBD1. V gave up 11 bases and J gave up 5 bases; unmatched junction bases: 8. Per the germline V gene, CDR1 is ENHRY and CDR2 is SYGVKD. This CDR3 region has 13 residues.

To note about this clone: The same CDR3 can be traced to other DNA sequences in this sample. This chain links TRBV7-9 with TRBJ2-4, with TRBD2 identical over 7 bases. Trimming removed 1 base from V and 0 bases from J; junction bases left unmatched: 3. The CDR3 is made up of 16 amino acids. Germline V gene sequence: CDR1 SEHNR, CDR2 FQNEAQ (reference sequence). The CDR3 DNA sequence: TGTGCCAGCAGCTTAGGAGCGGGGCTAGCCAAAAACATTCAGTACTTC. Encoded protein: CASSLGAGLAKNIQYF.

CDR3 region: CASSPMAGGPSELFF. DNA for the CDR3: TGTGCCAGCAGCCCCATGGCGGGGGGCCCCTCGGAGCTGTTTTTT. The rearrangement joins TRBV7-3 to TRBJ2-2; 8 bases align to TRBD2. Germline values: CDR1 SGHTA, CDR2 FQGTGA. The V and J ends lost 5 bases and 10 bases, in that order; junction bases with no gene match: 12. This CDR3 spans 15 amino acids.